This is a list of T cell receptor beta chains from one sample in a study of blood T cells in healthy people across ages. TCRdb reanalysed the 5' RACE reads using MiXCR and keeps one entry per CDR3 protein. The sample shows some 1,000,000 distinct CDR3 sequences, approximately 25% of them seen only once. The same data also contributed to another study, on T cells of mothers and their children.

The sequenced sample consisted of blood. Receptors were obtained from a girl aged 2 to 10 in good health. Each CDR3 is given with its conserved first and last residue. Each record gives: clone size, V gene, J gene, D gene, CDR3 DNA, CDR3 protein. The D gene is left open where the match is weak. The size field is filled for only some rows; it gives once, few, many or a size class.

NA	TRBV4-1	TRBJ1-2	TRBD1	TGCGCCAGCAGCCAAGCGGGACAGGGGGCTGGCTACACCTTC	CASSQAGQGAGYTF
NA	TRBV9	TRBJ2-6	NA	TGTGCCAGCAGCGTAGCTCGGGCTTCTGGGGCCAACGTCCTGACTTTC	CASSVARASGANVLTF
few	TRBV10-2	TRBJ2-7	NA	TGCGCCAGCAGCCCTTTGGGCCTTTCCTACGAGCAGTACTTC	CASSPLGLSYEQYF
NA	TRBV7-3	TRBJ2-2	TRBD2	TGTGCCAGCAGCTTCTTTTCCGGGACTAGATCCACCGGGGAGCTGTTTTTT	CASSFFSGTRSTGELFF
few	TRBV12-3/TRBV12-4	TRBJ2-5	TRBD2	TGTTCTTCGGGACTAGCTAGGATGGAGACCCAGTACTTC	CSSGLARMETQYF
few	TRBV5-1	TRBJ2-7	NA	TGCGCCAGCAGCTTCAATCGGGACGCCTACGAGCAGTACTTC	CASSFNRDAYEQYF
few	TRBV6-5	TRBJ2-1	TRBD2	TGTGCCAGCAGAGGACTAGTAGGATACAATGAGCAGTTCTTC	CASRGLVGYNEQFF
NA	TRBV20-1	TRBJ1-2	NA	TGCAGTGCTAGAGAGGTACCAGGCTATGGCTACACCTTC	CSAREVPGYGYTF
NA	TRBV20-1	TRBJ1-1	NA	TGCAGTGCTAGAAACTTAAGAGGGATGGGAGCTTTCTTT	CSARNLRGMGAFF
NA	TRBV29-1	TRBJ1-1	NA	TGCAGCGCCGAGGCCACTGAAGCTTTCTTT	CSAEATEAFF
few	TRBV27	TRBJ2-3	TRBD2	TGTGCCAGCAGTTGGACTGCGGGAGAGAGTTCAGATACGCAGTATTTT	CASSWTAGESSDTQYF
few	TRBV27	TRBJ2-5	TRBD1	TGTGCCAGCAGTTTTACAGGGGGACAGGGAGAGACCCAGTACTTC	CASSFTGGQGETQYF
few	TRBV12-3/TRBV12-4	TRBJ2-7	TRBD2	TGTGCCAGCAAACTAGCGGGAGTATCGGACGAGCAGTACTTC	CASKLAGVSDEQYF
few	TRBV3-1	TRBJ1-6	NA	TGTGCCAGCAGCCAAGGCCTGCATAATTCACCCCTCCACTTT	CASSQGLHNSPLHF
NA	TRBV29-1	TRBJ2-3	TRBD1	TGCAGCGCTGACAGGGGGCGGACAGATACGCAGTATTTT	CSADRGRTDTQYF
NA	TRBV20-1	TRBJ1-1	NA	TGCAGTGCTACGGGCCACCTGAACACTGAAGCTTTCTTT	CSATGHLNTEAFF
few	TRBV7-3	TRBJ2-3	NA	TGTGCCAGCAGCTTAATTTCTTCAGATACGCAGTATTTT	CASSLISSDTQYF
few	TRBV6-4	TRBJ2-1	NA	TGTGCCAGCAGTGCCTCAAACGAGGGCCCGCACAATGAGCAGTTCTTC	CASSASNEGPHNEQFF
few	TRBV7-9	TRBJ2-5	TRBD1	TGTGCCAGCAGGGGCCCGGGACAGCTCCAAGAGACCCAGTACTTC	CASRGPGQLQETQYF
NA	TRBV4-3	TRBJ2-5	TRBD2	TGCGCCAGCAGCCAAGAAGCGGGACCACAAGAGACCCAGTACTTC	CASSQEAGPQETQYF
few	TRBV7-2	TRBJ2-7	NA	TGTGCCAGCAGCTTAGAGGTGCTCATCTACGAGCAGTACTTC	CASSLEVLIYEQYF
NA	TRBV27	TRBJ2-7	NA	TGTGCCAGCAGTTTCTCCGCTCTAGCGCTGAACTCCTACGAGCAGTACTTC	CASSFSALALNSYEQYF
NA	TRBV3-1	TRBJ2-5	NA	TGTGCCAGCAGCCAAGATCTAGGGGGAGGAAGCCAAGAGACCCAGTACTTC	CASSQDLGGGSQETQYF
NA	TRBV27	TRBJ2-2	TRBD1	TGTGCCAGCAGTTCTCACAGGGGAAGGACCGGGGAGCTGTTTTTT	CASSSHRGRTGELFF
NA	TRBV12-3/TRBV12-4	TRBJ2-7	NA	TGTGCCAGCAGTTTGGTGGACATCCTCGAGCAGTACTTC	CASSLVDILEQYF
NA	TRBV7-3	TRBJ2-2	NA	TGTGCCAGCAGCTTATTCGGGACTTCGAACACCGGGGAGCTGTTTTTT	CASSLFGTSNTGELFF
NA	TRBV6-5	TRBJ2-1	NA	TGTGCCAGCAGTATCGGGGGAACCAATGAGCAGTTCTTC	CASSIGGTNEQFF
few	TRBV19	TRBJ2-4	TRBD2	TGTGCCAGTAGTAGTAGCGGGAGAATCCTTCAGTACTTC	CASSSSGRILQYF
once	TRBV4-1	TRBJ1-2	NA	TGCGCCAGCAGCCCCGCAGTAGCAGGGGCGGCCTATGGCTACACCTTC	CASSPAVAGAAYGYTF
NA	TRBV29-1	TRBJ1-3	NA	TGCAGCGTTGGAGCTGGAAACACCATATATTTT	CSVGAGNTIYF
NA	TRBV20-1	TRBJ1-4	NA	TGCGGTGCTAGAGATACACTTTCGAATGAAAAACTGTTTTTT	CGARDTLSNEKLFF
NA	TRBV29-1	TRBJ1-2	NA	TGCAGCGTTGAAGTAGGCGGGAACTATGGCTACACCTTC	CSVEVGGNYGYTF
NA	TRBV15	TRBJ2-5	TRBD1	TGTGCCACCAGCAGAGATCGGCAGGGGGCCAGAGAGCAGTACTTC	CATSRDRQGAREQYF
NA	TRBV12-3/TRBV12-4	TRBJ1-2	NA	TGTGCCAGCAGAATCGACAGTAAGGTTGGCGGCTACACCTTC	CASRIDSKVGGYTF
NA	TRBV11-2	TRBJ2-7	NA	TGTGCCAGCAGCTTAGTCCCAAAACTAAATGGGCCTGATGAGCAGTACTTC	CASSLVPKLNGPDEQYF
few	TRBV4-3	TRBJ1-2	NA	TGCGCCAGCAGCCAAGATAGCGCAGGGATAATGACGAAAGGCTACACCTTC	CASSQDSAGIMTKGYTF
NA	TRBV10-3	TRBJ1-2	TRBD1	TGTGCCATCAGTTTACAGGGGAAGGAGGACTATGGCTACACCTTC	CAISLQGKEDYGYTF
NA	TRBV5-6	TRBJ2-7	NA	TGTGCCAGCAGCTCCAACCTCAGGGTCCCCTACGAGCAGTACTTC	CASSSNLRVPYEQYF
NA	TRBV6-2/TRBV6-3	TRBJ2-7	TRBD1	TGTGCCAGCAGTGCCGGGACAGCCGACTACTCCTACGAGCAGTACTTC	CASSAGTADYSYEQYF
NA	TRBV27	TRBJ2-7	TRBD1	TGTGCCAGCAGTTTAGGACAGGCAAATCCTTACGAGCAGTACTTC	CASSLGQANPYEQYF
NA	TRBV29-1	TRBJ2-3	TRBD1	TGCAGCGTATATACTCCCGGGACAGGTAGAACAGATACGCAGTATTTT	CSVYTPGTGRTDTQYF
few	TRBV6-5	TRBJ1-1	NA	TGTGCCAGCAGTTCCACCTACACAGTTCTCGCTGAAGCTTTCTTT	CASSSTYTVLAEAFF
few	TRBV11-2	TRBJ2-7	TRBD2	TGTGCCAGCAGCATGGAGAGCGGGAGCTCCTACGAGCAGTACTTC	CASSMESGSSYEQYF
NA	TRBV2	TRBJ2-1	NA	TGTGCCAGCAGTGGTCCGTGGAATGGGCTCTATAGTGAGCAGTTCTTC	CASSGPWNGLYSEQFF
few	TRBV12-5	TRBJ2-5	NA	TGTGCTAGTGGTTTAAGTACAGGCGTTTATTCAGAGGAGACCCAGTACTTC	CASGLSTGVYSEETQYF
NA	TRBV19	TRBJ2-1	TRBD2	TGTGCCAGTAATGCGGGAGGGAGCTCCTACAATGAGCAGTTCTTC	CASNAGGSSYNEQFF
NA	TRBV7-3	TRBJ2-7	NA	TGTGCCAGCAGCTTAACCCTTCTGGGGGAGCAGTACTTC	CASSLTLLGEQYF
few	TRBV7-2	TRBJ2-2	NA	TGTGCCAGCAGCTTCGACGGGGTCGGGGAGCTGTTTTTT	CASSFDGVGELFF
NA	TRBV20-1	TRBJ2-5	TRBD2	TGCAGTGCTACCCTAGCGGGAGTAGGGACCCAGTACTTC	CSATLAGVGTQYF
few	TRBV20-1	TRBJ2-7	TRBD1	TGCAGTGCGGTCTCAGGGACAGGGCCCTACGAGCAGTACTTC	CSAVSGTGPYEQYF
NA	TRBV11-2	TRBJ2-7	NA	TGTGCCAGCAGCTTGAGAACCGGGACTGTCTACGAGCAGTACTTC	CASSLRTGTVYEQYF
NA	TRBV5-1	TRBJ1-2	NA	TGCGCCAGCAGCTTGGGGGCCAGGACTAACTATGGCTACACCTTC	CASSLGARTNYGYTF
NA	TRBV3-1	TRBJ1-3	NA	TGTGCCAGCAGCCAGGGGTCGATTCCTGGAAACACCACATATTTT	CASSQGSIPGNTTYF